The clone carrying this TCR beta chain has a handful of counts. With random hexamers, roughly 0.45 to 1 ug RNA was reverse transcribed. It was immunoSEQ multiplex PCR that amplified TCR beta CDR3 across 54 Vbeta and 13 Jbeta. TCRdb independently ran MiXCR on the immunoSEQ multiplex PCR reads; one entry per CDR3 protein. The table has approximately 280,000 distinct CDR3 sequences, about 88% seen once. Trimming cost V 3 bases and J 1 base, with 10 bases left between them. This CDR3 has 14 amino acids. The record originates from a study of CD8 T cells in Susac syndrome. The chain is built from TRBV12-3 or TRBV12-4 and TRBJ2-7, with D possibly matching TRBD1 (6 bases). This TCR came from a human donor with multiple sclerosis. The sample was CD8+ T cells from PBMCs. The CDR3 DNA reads TGTGCCAGCAGTTTGACGACAGGTTCCTACGAGCAGTACTTC. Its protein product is CASSLTTGSYEQYF.